At least ten counts were recorded for the clone carrying this T cell receptor beta chain. The CDR3 covers 12 residues. Germline V CDR1 and CDR2: SEHNR, FQNEAQ (reference sequence). V was cut by 11 bases and J by 4 bases, with 11 bases left in between. These data come from a study of human T cells and chemical hapten exposure. Each CDR3 protein is one row after TCRdb ran MiXCR on the RACE reads. The table lists some 96,000 distinct CDR3 sequences, approximately 8.6% of them singletons. Time point given: patch test 2, 6 weeks after DPC sensitization. Treatment specified: therapeutic diphenylcyclopropenone sensitization with weekly scalp DPC. Extraction of total RNA was performed on unfractionated whole blood.

The chain joins TRBV7-9 to TRBJ2-2; possible D gene TRBD1, 6 bases. This clonotype was obtained from a woman in her thirties or forties with alopecia areata. Some clones in this sample may be carry-over from other donors' samples. The source material was whole blood, sampled in connection with sensitization to the hapten diphenylcyclopropenone (DPC). CDR3 sequence reads: CAAQGITGELFF. The CDR3 DNA reads TGTGCCGCCCAGGGGATCACCGGGGAGCTGTTTTTT.